The rows below give T cell receptor beta chains drawn from one sample of a study of T cells after yellow fever vaccination. TCRdb re-analysed the 5' RACE reads in MiXCR, keeping a single row per CDR3 protein. This sample has a few hundred thousand distinct CDR3 sequences, with roughly 8.7% found just once. This sample comprised CD4+ T cells sorted from PBMCs, obtained 5 days after the yellow fever booster vaccination. All receptors come from a man aged 18 to 29 who received the YFV17D yellow fever vaccine. Both conserved end residues are part of each CDR3. The order of the fields is V gene, clone size, D gene, J gene, CDR3 length, CDR3 protein, CDR3 DNA. D genes are given only for firm matches. Clone size is not always given. Where it is, it says once, few, many or a class for expanded clones.

>TRBV4-1|-|-|TRBJ2-1|18
CASSQARTRAGVNNEQFF
TGCGCCAGCAGCCAAGCCCGCACCAGGGCGGGCGTAAACAATGAGCAGTTCTTC
>TRBV6-2/TRBV6-3|-|-|TRBJ2-5|11
CASSYVETQYF
TGTGCCAGCAGTTACGTCGAGACCCAGTACTTC
>TRBV7-2|few|TRBD2|TRBJ2-3|16
CASSFRLAGGMDTQYF
TGTGCCAGCAGCTTTAGGCTAGCGGGGGGCATGGATACGCAGTATTTT
>TRBV6-5|-|TRBD2|TRBJ2-7|17
CASSFSGLAGETYEQYF
TGTGCCAGCAGTTTCTCGGGACTAGCGGGGGAGACCTACGAGCAGTACTTC
>TRBV10-3|many|-|TRBJ1-1|11
CATRGNTEAFF
TGTGCCACCCGAGGGAACACTGAAGCTTTCTTT
>TRBV7-9|-|TRBD2|TRBJ2-3|17
CASSSGLAGGYGDTQYF
TGTGCCAGCAGCTCGGGACTAGCGGGGGGATACGGGGATACGCAGTATTTT
>TRBV5-4|few|-|TRBJ1-4|15
CASSQTGELNEKLFF
TGTGCCAGCAGTCAGACGGGGGAACTAAATGAAAAACTGTTTTTT
>TRBV20-1|many|-|TRBJ2-7|13
CSARAGSYYEQYF
TGCAGTGCTAGGGCCGGGAGTTACTACGAGCAGTACTTC
>TRBV12-3/TRBV12-4|-|-|TRBJ2-6|19
CASSSRWMGGLSGANVLTF
TGTGCCAGCAGTTCCCGGTGGATGGGGGGGCTCTCTGGGGCCAACGTCCTGACTTTC
>TRBV5-1|many|-|TRBJ1-2|14
CASSLGLQGSGYTF
TGCGCCAGCAGCTTGGGTTTACAGGGAAGCGGCTACACCTTC
>TRBV14|-|-|TRBJ1-6|14
CASSQDPEASPLHF
TGTGCCAGCAGCCAGGACCCAGAAGCCTCACCCCTCCACTTT
>TRBV6-2/TRBV6-3|-|-|TRBJ2-4|19
CASSYSIHRAGTAKNIQYF
TGTGCCAGCAGTTACTCGATCCACAGGGCCGGTACAGCCAAAAACATTCAGTACTTC
>TRBV14|many|-|TRBJ1-2|14
CASSTKTFNYGYTF
TGTGCCAGCAGTACTAAGACCTTTAACTATGGCTACACCTTC
>TRBV25-1|many|TRBD1|TRBJ2-5|14
CASSEGDRTETQYF
TGTGCCAGCAGTGAAGGGGACAGGACAGAGACCCAGTACTTC
>TRBV3-1|many|TRBD1|TRBJ2-7|11
CASSQGTGQYF
TGTGCCAGCAGCCAAGGGACAGGGCAGTACTTC
>TRBV10-3|many|-|TRBJ2-2|11
CAISPGPLLFF
TGTGCCATCAGTCCGGGCCCACTGCTGTTTTTT
>TRBV9|-|TRBD1|TRBJ1-1|16
CASSVGVGTGNTEAFF
TGTGCCAGCAGCGTAGGGGTCGGGACAGGGAACACTGAAGCTTTCTTT
>TRBV20-1|-|-|TRBJ2-1|12
CSARRDRNEQFF
TGCAGTGCGAGGCGGGACAGAAATGAGCAGTTCTTC
>TRBV24-1|-|TRBD2|TRBJ2-3|17
CATSDLPLAGGTDTQYF
TGTGCCACCAGTGATTTGCCGCTAGCGGGGGGCACAGATACGCAGTATTTT
>TRBV4-1|-|-|TRBJ1-3|17
CASSQVGGGASGNTIYF
TGCGCCAGCAGCCAAGTGGGTGGAGGGGCCTCTGGAAACACCATATATTTT
>TRBV5-1|many|-|TRBJ2-4|14
CASSSTVPKNIQYF
TGCGCCAGCAGCTCGACGGTTCCCAAAAACATTCAGTACTTC
>TRBV10-3|few|-|TRBJ2-1|15
CAISRDSDSYNEQFF
TGTGCCATCAGCCGGGACTCCGACTCCTACAATGAGCAGTTCTTC
>TRBV10-3|few|-|TRBJ2-7|9
CAIGHEQYF
TGTGCCATCGGACACGAGCAGTACTTC
>TRBV5-1|few|-|TRBJ2-3|13
CASSYQPSDTQYF
TGCGCCAGCAGCTACCAACCGTCAGATACGCAGTATTTT
>TRBV12-3/TRBV12-4|many|-|TRBJ2-2|15
CASSLRQGYTGELFF
TGTGCCAGCAGTCTGCGGCAGGGGTACACCGGGGAGCTGTTTTTT
>TRBV18|many|-|TRBJ2-1|16
CASSLESPQIVNEQFF
TGTGCCAGCTCACTAGAAAGTCCACAGATAGTGAATGAGCAGTTCTTC
>TRBV6-1|once|-|TRBJ1-4|13
CASSSGANEKLFF
TGTGCCAGCAGTTCAGGGGCTAATGAAAAACTGTTTTTT
>TRBV14|-|-|TRBJ2-1|17
CASSPPGGPVSYNEQFF
TGTGCCAGCAGCCCGCCCGGGGGCCCCGTCTCCTACAATGAGCAGTTCTTC
>TRBV9|many|-|TRBJ2-2|15
CASSVGRGNTGELFF
TGTGCCAGCAGCGTAGGGCGGGGGAACACCGGGGAGCTGTTTTTT
>TRBV7-2|-|-|TRBJ2-6|14
CASSLFGGANVLTF
TGTGCCAGCAGCTTATTCGGTGGGGCCAACGTCCTGACTTTC
>TRBV12-3/TRBV12-4|-|-|TRBJ1-2|13
CAGYGDAGYGYTF
TGTGCCGGATACGGAGACGCGGGGTATGGCTACACCTTC
>TRBV7-2|many|-|TRBJ2-7|11
CASGSFNEQYF
TGTGCCTCCGGGAGTTTCAACGAGCAGTACTTC
>TRBV29-1|-|-|TRBJ2-3|12
CSGRGSTDTQYF
TGCAGCGGCCGGGGTAGCACAGATACGCAGTATTTT
>TRBV10-2|few|-|TRBJ1-3|11
CASKKGNTIYF
TGCGCCAGCAAGAAGGGAAACACCATATATTTT
>TRBV6-2/TRBV6-3|-|-|TRBJ1-1|15
CASSYSVRGNTEAFF
TGTGCCAGCAGTTACTCCGTTCGAGGGAACACTGAAGCTTTCTTT
>TRBV4-1|few|-|TRBJ2-5|13
CASSRWTEETQYF
TGCGCCAGCAGCCGCTGGACAGAAGAGACCCAGTACTTC
>TRBV7-7|few|TRBD1|TRBJ2-1|13
CASSTTGYGEQFF
TGTGCTAGCAGCACGACAGGGTATGGCGAGCAGTTCTTC
>TRBV29-1|-|-|TRBJ1-1|12
CSVRHLNTEAFF
TGCAGCGTGCGACACCTGAACACTGAAGCTTTCTTT
>TRBV6-5|-|-|TRBJ1-6|13
CASSPTFPSPLHF
TGTGCCAGCAGTCCCACGTTCCCTTCACCCCTCCACTTT
>TRBV4-3|-|-|TRBJ2-3|15
CASSAHPRPPDTQYF
TGCGCCAGCAGCGCCCACCCTAGGCCTCCAGATACGCAGTATTTT
>TRBV7-2|few|TRBD2|TRBJ2-1|14
CASSLGPGGATQFF
TGTGCCAGCAGCTTAGGGCCCGGGGGGGCTACCCAGTTCTTC
>TRBV4-1|few|TRBD1|TRBJ2-5|13
CASSLTGEQTQYF
TGCGCCAGCAGCCTTACAGGGGAACAGACCCAGTACTTC
>TRBV7-9|many|TRBD1|TRBJ2-7|16
CASSQTRGRTSYEQYF
TGTGCCAGCAGCCAAACCAGGGGGAGAACATCCTACGAGCAGTACTTC
>TRBV7-9|-|-|TRBJ2-5|15
CASSTNLRLSETQYF
TGTGCCAGCAGCACGAACCTCCGACTATCGGAGACCCAGTACTTC
>TRBV7-2|-|-|TRBJ2-1|13
CASRSGAGNEQFF
TGTGCCAGCAGATCGGGGGCGGGCAATGAGCAGTTCTTC